One sample yielded the 27 T cell receptor beta chains listed below, sequenced in a study of regulatory T cells in long-lasting Graves disease. The authors built TCR beta libraries using iRepertoire HTBI primers and Arm-PCR of CDR3 regions. TCRdb re-called the multiplex PCR reads through MiXCR, storing one row per CDR3 protein. The sample lists roughly 500,000 distinct CDR3 sequences; about 12% were seen once. Described time point: newly diagnosed GD, antithyroid drugs for less than 3 months. Extracted RNA from PBMCs served as the source of the TCR library. These same data were also listed under a study on T cells in Graves' hyperthyroidism and ophthalmopathy.

This material consisted of peripheral blood mononuclear cells (PBMCs), taken at new diagnosis, from a patient treated with antithyroid drugs. The receptors were sampled from a woman aged 30 to 39 with Graves disease.

At least ten counts were recorded for this clonotype. This chain uses TRBV7-2 with TRBJ2-5; D is ambiguous. CDR1 is SGHTA and CDR2 is FQGNSA in the germline V gene. The CDR3 totals 14 residues. V lost 3 bases to trimming and J lost 0 bases, with 8 bases between them. CDR3 bases: TGTGCCAGCAGCTTGATGAGGTACCAAGAGACCCAGTACTTC. It codes for CASSLMRYQETQYF.

This clonotype has at least ten counts. The chain links TRBV30 to TRBJ2-1, with D hard to call. The germline CDR1 and CDR2 sequences are GTSNPN and SVGIG (reference sequence). The CDR3 is 16 amino acids. Trimming removed 2 bases at V and 4 bases at J, with 18 bases between. Here the CDR3 reads CAWSRAKGIGYNEQFF. CDR3 sequence (DNA): TGTGCCTGGAGTAGGGCAAAGGGTATAGGGTACAATGAGCAGTTCTTC.

The CDR3 loop reads CASSLPALANTQYF. In nucleotides, the CDR3 is TGTGCCAGCAGCCTCCCGGCACTAGCTAATACGCAGTATTTT. V is TRBV28 and J is TRBJ2-3, with D possibly TRBD2 on 6 matching bases. The CDR3 sequence is 14 residues long. Germline V CDR1 and CDR2: MDHEN, SYDVKM. Trimming took off 6 bases at V and 7 bases at J, with 17 bases between the two ends.

This clonotype has a count of ten or more. The chain uses TRBV6-1 and TRBJ2-7, with 9 positions matching TRBD2. The CDR3 has 16 amino acids. Germline CDR1 and CDR2: MNHNS and SASEGT. Germline trimming cut 0 bases from V and 6 bases from J; bases unmatched to any gene: 9. CDR3 sequence (DNA): TGTGCCAGCAGTGAAGCGCTCCTAGCGGGGACACCCGAGCAGTACTTC. As protein: CASSEALLAGTPEQYF.

A note on this clonotype: At one end, the junction sequence differs from germline, possibly due to a read error. The chain has TRBV27 and TRBJ2-1, with TRBD2 identical over 9 bases. This CDR3 has 17 amino acids. Germline V lookup: CDR1 MNHEY, CDR2 SMNVEV (reference sequence). DNA of the CDR3: TGTGCCAGCAGCCCCCCCCCCGGACTAGCGAGATACAATGGGCAGTTCTTC. It yields the protein CASSPPPGLARYNGQFF.

This clonotype was counted only a few times. A much larger clone sits a single nucleotide away, making a read error possible. The J gene is TRBJ2-7, the V gene TRBV11-2; the D gene could be TRBD1 or TRBD2 (6 bases each). Germline assignment: CDR1 SGHAT and CDR2 FQNNGV. The CDR3 sequence is 16 residues long. The CDR3 protein is CAGSQQGGRLPYEQYF. The CDR3, as DNA: TGTGCCGGCAGTCAACAAGGGGGGCGCCTCCCCTACGAGCAGTACTTC.

The sample holds many counts of this clonotype. The V call is TRBV3-1, the J call TRBJ1-2; TRBD1 is a possible D gene (5 bases). The CDR3 covers 15 residues. V dropped 6 bases and J dropped 1 base, with 15 bases sitting between them. Germline V gene lookup returns CDR1 LGHDT and CDR2 YNNKEL (reference sequence). The chain's CDR3 is CASSPRDRRNYGYTF. CDR3 DNA sequence: TGTGCCAGCAGTCCAAGGGACCGTCGTAACTATGGCTACACCTTC.

This clonotype has at least ten counts. This chain connects TRBV9 to TRBJ2-5; D not resolved. Germline assignment: CDR1 SGDLS and CDR2 YYNGEE. V was pared by 0 bases and J by 3 bases, with 6 bases between. CDR3 length: 13 residues. The CDR3 region is CASSVAVEETQYF. CDR3 nucleotides: TGTGCCAGCAGCGTAGCAGTAGAAGAGACCCAGTACTTC.

This clonotype was observed at least ten times. This chain joins TRBV20-1 and TRBJ1-4; possible D gene TRBD1, 5 bases. Germline V CDR1 and CDR2: DFQATT, SNEGSKA (reference sequence). Trimming shortened V by 5 bases and J by 0 bases, and 10 bases separated the two germline ends. This CDR3 has 14 amino acids. The CDR3 nucleotides read TGCAGTGCTGGGGGTTGGTCAACTAATGAAAAACTGTTTTTT. It is translated as CSAGGWSTNEKLFF.

The V call is TRBV6-1, the J call TRBJ1-4, with D possibly TRBD1 on 6 matching bases. Trimming removed 7 bases at V and 14 bases at J, with 26 bases between. CDR1 is MNHNS and CDR2 is SASEGT in the germline V gene. CDR3 length: 15 amino acids. CDR3 coding DNA: TGTGCCAGCACCCCCCGGGGGACACCATCAATGCGGCTGTTTTTT. Translation gives CASTPRGTPSMRLFF.

The chain couples TRBV6-1 to TRBJ2-7; 9 bases are shared with TRBD1. CDR1 is MNHNS and CDR2 is SASEGT in the germline V gene. Trimming at V came to 6 bases and at J to 5 bases, leaving 11 bases not matched to a gene. The CDR3 covers 15 residues. The CDR3 region is CASRLTGTGRNEQYF. CDR3 nucleotides: TGTGCCAGCAGATTAACCGGGACAGGGAGGAACGAGCAGTACTTC.

A note on this clonotype: The likely explanation is a read error, given a far larger clone one base away. The rearrangement joins TRBV6-8 to TRBJ2-1, with 11 positions matching TRBD2. The CDR3 is made up of 18 amino acids. The V and J ends lost 6 bases and 6 bases, in that order; junction bases with no gene match: 16. Germline lookup yields CDR1 MNHGY and CDR2 SAAAGT. CDR3 DNA sequence: TGTGCCAGCAGCCCAAAGGGGATACTAGCGGGAGTTCGCAATGAGCAGTTCTTC. It is translated as CASSPKGILAGVRNEQFF.

In this sample, this clonotype turned up many times. This rearrangement joins TRBV5-1 to TRBJ2-7; D gene ambiguous. CDR3 length: 13 residues. Germline CDR1 is SGHRS and CDR2 is YFSETQ. V lost 4 bases to trimming and J lost 2 bases, with 10 bases between them. CDR3 sequence reads: CASSPYGAYEQYF. Written as DNA, the CDR3 is TGCGCCAGCAGCCCATACGGTGCCTACGAGCAGTACTTC.

This clonotype was seen only a few times. CDR3 in amino acids: CSARKGGNSNQPQHF. The CDR3 DNA reads as TGCAGTGCTAGAAAGGGAGGGAATAGCAATCAGCCCCAGCATTTT. The V and J genes are TRBV20-1 and TRBJ1-5; the D is unclear. Germline CDR1 and CDR2: DFQATT and SNEGSKA (reference sequence). This CDR3 region has 15 residues. The V end lost 2 bases, the J end lost 0 bases, and 11 bases lay between the germline ends.

This clonotype was recorded at least ten times. The V gene is TRBV20-1, the J gene TRBJ2-3; tentatively, D is TRBD2 (6 bases). Trimming removed 3 bases from V and 2 bases from J, with 12 bases in between. The CDR3 is 14 residues long. CDR1 and CDR2 from the germline V gene are DFQATT and SNEGSKA (reference sequence). Written as DNA, the CDR3 is TGCAGTGCTAGTTTGACTAGGTTCACAGATACGCAGTATTTT. Protein sequence: CSASLTRFTDTQYF.

The chain recombines TRBV30 with TRBJ2-1; TRBD2 matches at 9 bases. There are 15 residues in the CDR3. Trimming at V came to 4 bases and at J to 8 bases, leaving 12 bases not matched to a gene. CDR1 is GTSNPN, CDR2 SVGIG, per germline (reference sequence). Here the CDR3 DNA reads TGTGCCTGGACCCCCCTTAGCGGGAGTTTGGATGAGCAGTTCTTC. It yields the protein CAWTPLSGSLDEQFF.

This clonotype has just one count. This chain links TRBV7-9 with TRBJ2-7; D might be TRBD1 (6 bases). Germline V gene lookup returns CDR1 SEHNR and CDR2 FQNEAQ (reference sequence). This CDR3 comprises 14 residues. The germline V and J ends were trimmed by 1 base and 3 bases, with 10 bases remaining between them. The CDR3 sequence: CASSLVGTYYEQYF. The CDR3 nucleotides read TGTGCCAGCAGCTTAGTGGGGACATACTACGAGCAGTACTTC.

This clonotype was detected ten times or more. This rearrangement joins TRBV20-1 to TRBJ1-4; unclear D gene. Per the germline V gene, CDR1 is DFQATT and CDR2 is SNEGSKA (reference sequence). The V end lost 3 bases, the J end lost 5 bases, and 13 bases lay between the germline ends. CDR3 size: 14 residues. The CDR3 sequence is CSASSPGLNEKLFF. The CDR3 nucleotides read TGCAGTGCTAGTTCCCCGGGGTTGAATGAAAAACTGTTTTTT.

The V call is TRBV5-1, the J call TRBJ1-1, with D perhaps TRBD1 (5 bases). V was pared by 4 bases and J by 4 bases, with 11 bases between. This CDR3 is 13 amino acids long. Looked up from germline, CDR1 is SGHRS and CDR2 is YFSETQ. The CDR3 loop is CASSGGPLTEAFF. DNA of the CDR3: TGCGCCAGCAGCGGGGGACCTCTCACTGAAGCTTTCTTT.

With regard to this clonotype: A single base is all that separates this from a far larger clone, so a read error is likely. The genes are TRBV2 and TRBJ2-1; 10 nucleotides align to TRBD1. Germline lookup yields CDR1 SNHLY and CDR2 FYNNEI. Trimming took 6 bases from V and 1 from J; bases not matched to a gene: 3. The CDR3 has 15 residues. The CDR3 DNA follows: TGTGCCAGCAGGGAGGACAGGGGGTCCTACAATGAGCAGTTCTTC. Protein sequence: CASREDRGSYNEQFF.

V and J are TRBV4-3 and TRBJ2-4, with TRBD2 matching 9 bases. Germline assignment: CDR1 LGHNA and CDR2 YSLEER. V shed 1 base and J 1 base; nucleotides not matched to a gene: 11. The CDR3 runs 19 residues. In DNA, the CDR3 is TGCGCCAGCAGCCAAGCCCCGCTCGTTCTAGCGGGGGCCAAAAACATTCAGTACTTC. Its translation is CASSQAPLVLAGAKNIQYF.

This chain joins TRBV14 and TRBJ2-1; 7 positions match TRBD1. CDR3 length equals 22 residues. Germline loops: CDR1 SGHDN, CDR2 FVKESK. The J segment lost 12 bases and the V segment lost 4 bases, leaving 36 bases of the junction unmatched. CDR3 sequence reads: CASSPSNLSPKPPLFGRTGQFF. DNA for the CDR3: TGTGCCAGCAGCCCCTCGAATTTATCGCCGAAGCCTCCGTTATTTGGCAGGACAGGGCAGTTCTTC.

The sample holds a few counts of this clonotype. This sequence joins TRBV20-1 and TRBJ1-1, with D possibly being TRBD1 (5 bases). CDR1 DFQATT and CDR2 SNEGSKA come from the germline V gene (reference sequence). There are 17 residues in the CDR3. The V gene lost 1 base and the J gene lost 1 base, with 19 bases spanning the gap. The CDR3: CSARGRVFGAQNTEAFF. CDR3 DNA: TGCAGTGCTAGAGGAAGGGTGTTCGGGGCGCAGAACACTGAAGCTTTCTTT.

This clonotype was found once. This chain uses TRBV4-1 with TRBJ2-1, with D possibly matching TRBD2 (5 bases). The CDR3 is 15 residues long. V lost 3 bases, J lost 2 bases, and 11 bases lay in between. Germline loops: CDR1 MGHRA, CDR2 YSYEKL. The CDR3 DNA follows: TGCGCCAGCAGCCAGATAACCGGGACCTACAATGAGCAGTTCTTC. This codes for CASSQITGTYNEQFF.

This clonotype was counted at least ten times. The junction does not match germline at one end; this may be a read error. The chain uses TRBV5-1 and TRBJ1-5; D gene uncertain. The CDR3 has 13 residues. From germline, CDR1 is SGHRS and CDR2 YFSETQ. For the CDR3, the DNA is TGTGCCAGCAGCTTGGGTCCCAATCAGCCCCAGCATTTT. This codes for CASSLGPNQPQHF.

This clonotype turned up a few times. Being one base from a much bigger clone, this may be a read error. The chain uses TRBV3-1 and TRBJ2-1; 7 bases are shared with TRBD2. The germline CDR1 and CDR2 sequences are LGHDT and YNNKEL (reference sequence). The CDR3 runs 15 residues. The DNA of the CDR3 is TGTGCCGGCAGCCAAGACGTAGCGGGTTACAATGAGCAGTTCTTC. Protein product: CAGSQDVAGYNEQFF.

V is TRBV30 and J is TRBJ1-1; 7 nucleotides align to TRBD1. The CDR3 contains 15 residues. The J segment lost 4 bases and the V segment lost 3 bases, leaving 11 bases of the junction unmatched. Germline CDR1 GTSNPN, CDR2 SVGIG (reference sequence). The chain's CDR3 is CAWRQGQHSRTEAFF. The CDR3 DNA reads as TGTGCCTGGAGACAGGGACAGCATTCGCGCACTGAAGCTTTCTTT.